These 13 T cell receptor beta chains originate from one sample sequenced in a study of T cells in women clearing cervical HPV infection. Clones were sequenced by immunoSEQ multiplex PCR, and TCRdb holds only the in-frame ones, with some missing. The specimen's table records 18,000 or so clones. Source material: blood buffy coat. These receptors were obtained from a woman between 18 and 70 years old with a cervical HPV16 infection that either progressed to CIN3+ or cleared (not recorded which).

Points on this clone: The CDR3 end falls 3 residues outside the read, so it is completed with the germline J gene. V gene TRBV10-3 combines with J gene TRBJ1-1, with 12 bases lining up with TRBD1. CDR1 and CDR2 (germline): ENHRY, SYGVKD. The length of the CDR3 is 18 residues. V gave up 3 bases and J gave up 1 base; unmatched junction bases: 9. CDR3 residues: CAISDGWGTGGRNTEAFF. Partial CDR3 DNA: TGTGCCATCAGTGATGGATGGGGGACAGGGGGCCGGAACACTGAA.

In the case of this clone: The read ends 3 residues before the CDR3 terminus; that terminus is restored from the germline J gene. The chain joins TRBV20-1 to TRBJ2-2; maybe TRBD1 (5 bases). CDR3 length: 15 residues. With 6 bases removed from V and 4 bases from J, the gap between germline ends came to 18 bases. Germline assignment: CDR1 DFQATT and CDR2 SNEGSKA (reference sequence). The sequenced CDR3 bases are TGCAGTGCCCGGATCCAAGGCCAGGGCACCGGGGAG. Protein product: CSARIQGQGTGE. The CDR3 reads in full as CSARIQGQGTGELFF.

The part of the CDR3 DNA that was read is TGCAGTGCTATAAAGTTTGGGACAGGGGACCAGCCC. Protein product: CSAIKFGTGDQP. The whole CDR3 protein reads CSAIKFGTGDQPQHF. The chain recombines TRBV20-1 with TRBJ1-5; 10 bases are shared with TRBD1. The read ends 3 residues early relative to the CDR3; the germline J gene fills the gap. The CDR3 covers 15 residues. V dropped 4 bases and J dropped 7; count of bases not matched to a gene: 10. Germline V gene sequence: CDR1 DFQATT, CDR2 SNEGSKA (reference sequence).

As for this clone: The read terminates 3 residues before the CDR3 end, so the remaining end is supplied by the germline J gene. The rearrangement links TRBV10-1 to TRBJ1-1, with 7 bases fitting TRBD1. The germline V gene has CDR1 WNHNN and CDR2 SYGVQD (reference sequence). The CDR3 totals 15 residues. Trimming removed 3 bases from V and 0 bases from J; junction bases left unmatched: 4. This CDR3 is CASSESRGLNTEAFF. The sequenced part of the CDR3 DNA is TGCGCCAGCAGTGAATCAAGGGGGCTGAACACTGAA.

Worth noting for this clone: The CDR3 end lies 3 residues beyond the end of the read and is filled in from the germline J gene. This chain links TRBV7-6 with TRBJ1-1, with 8 bases matching TRBD1. Germline values: CDR1 SGHVS, CDR2 FNYEAQ. The CDR3 consists of 15 residues. V gave up 5 bases and J gave up 6 bases; unmatched junction bases: 11. CDR3 bases read: TGTGCCAGCAGCCCGAGGGGCAGGGGGCCGTCTGAA. Translating it yields CASSPRGRGPSE. The CDR3 reads in full as CASSPRGRGPSEAFF.

As for this clone: The CDR3 is cut off 3 residues early in the read; its end comes from the germline J gene. The rearrangement joins TRBV2 to TRBJ2-7, with D perhaps TRBD1 (6 bases). CDR1 and CDR2 from the germline V gene are SNHLY and FYNNEI. V lost 3 bases to trimming and J lost 4 bases, with 22 bases between them. This CDR3 spans 17 amino acids. CDR3 loop: CASSEINWGPRGYEQYF. CDR3 DNA, as far as it was read: TGTGCCAGCAGTGAGATAAATTGGGGGCCACGAGGGTACGAG. The whole variable domain, remainder taken from reference TRBV2 and TRBJ2-7, is EPEVTQTPSHQVTQMGQEVILRCVPISNHLYFYWYRQILGQKVEFLVSFYNNEISEKSEIFDDQFSVERPDGSNFTLKIRSTKLEDSAMYFCASSEINWGPRGYEQYFGPGTRLTVT.

Comment on this clone: The read is 3 residues too short to cover the CDR3 end, so that end is filled in from the germline J gene. The rearrangement uses TRBV7-8 and TRBJ1-1; maybe TRBD1 (5 bases). The V gene lost 0 bases and the J gene lost 4 bases, with 12 bases spanning the gap. CDR1 and CDR2 (germline): SGHVS, FQNEAQ. There are 15 residues in the CDR3. The CDR3 loop reads CASSLAFGGSTEAFF. CDR3 bases read: TGTGCCAGCAGCTTAGCATTCGGGGGTAGCACTGAA.

This clone is medium-sized by frequency. From the germline J gene comes the end of the CDR3, since the read stops 3 residues before it. V gene TRBV19 combines with J gene TRBJ2-4; 9 bases match TRBD2. This CDR3 region has 19 residues. J gave up 0 bases and V 1 base, and 10 bases lay outside the gene matches. Germline values: CDR1 LNHDA, CDR2 SQIVND (reference sequence). CDR3 DNA (partial): TGTGCCAGTAGTATAGGCCCTAGCGGGAATCTGGTAGCCAAAAACATT. It yields the protein CASSIGPSGNLVAKNI. The entire CDR3 protein is CASSIGPSGNLVAKNIQYF.

Comment on this clone: The CDR3 extends 3 residues past the end of the read, so its final part is completed from the germline J gene. The chain joins TRBV10-3 to TRBJ2-1, with 7 nucleotides matching TRBD2. The length of the CDR3 is 13 residues. CDR1 ENHRY and CDR2 SYGVKD come from the germline V gene. The junction had 1 base not matched to a gene; V was cut back by 4 bases and J by 4 bases. The DNA read from the CDR3 is TGTGCCATCAGTGCTAGCGGATACAATGAG. It encodes CAISASGYNE. The full CDR3 protein reads CAISASGYNEQFF.

Note on this clone: The read terminates 3 residues before the CDR3 end, so the remaining end is supplied by the germline J gene. V gene TRBV5-1 combines with J gene TRBJ1-2; maybe TRBD1 (5 bases). Germline V gene data show CDR1 as SGHRS and CDR2 as YFSETQ. Trimming stripped 0 bases from V and 2 bases from J, with 5 bases between. This CDR3 is 13 amino acids long. Partial CDR3 DNA: TGCGCCAGCAGCTTGGGACAGAACTATGGC. This codes for CASSLGQNYG. The entire CDR3 sequence reads CASSLGQNYGYTF.

The part of the CDR3 DNA that was read is TGTGCCATCAGTTTCTCGGACAGGGGCTATGGC. Translating it yields CAISFSDRGYG. The full CDR3 sequence reads CAISFSDRGYGYTF. V is TRBV10-3 and J is TRBJ1-2, with TRBD1 matching over 9 bases. With the read ending 3 residues before the CDR3 end, the germline J gene is used to fill in that end. The CDR3 is 14 residues long. Germline assignment: CDR1 ENHRY and CDR2 SYGVKD. J gave up 4 bases and V 5 bases, and 5 bases lay outside the gene matches.

Worth noting for this clone: The sequenced fragment ends 3 residues before the CDR3 boundary, so the rest is inferred from the germline J gene. The rearrangement joins TRBV5-1 to TRBJ2-7; D perhaps matches TRBD2 (5 bases). Per germline, CDR1 SGHRS and CDR2 YFSETQ. This CDR3 is 14 amino acids long. The V end lost 0 bases, the J end lost 3 bases, and 10 bases lay between the germline ends. Incomplete CDR3 DNA: TGCGCCAGCAGCTTGGCGGGGTCTAGCTACGAG. Protein: CASSLAGSSYE. The complete CDR3 sequence is CASSLAGSSYEQYF.

On this clone: The CDR3 extends 3 residues past the end of the read, so its final part is completed from the germline J gene. The V call is TRBV7-9, the J call TRBJ2-5, with D possibly being TRBD1 (5 bases). The germline V and J ends were trimmed by 1 base and 5 bases, with 11 bases remaining between them. CDR1 is SEHNR, CDR2 FQNEAQ, per germline (reference sequence). The CDR3 consists of 14 residues. The CDR3 sequence is CASSLVDKGETQYF. The CDR3 DNA, read in part, is TGTGCCAGCAGCTTAGTGGATAAGGGGGAGACC.